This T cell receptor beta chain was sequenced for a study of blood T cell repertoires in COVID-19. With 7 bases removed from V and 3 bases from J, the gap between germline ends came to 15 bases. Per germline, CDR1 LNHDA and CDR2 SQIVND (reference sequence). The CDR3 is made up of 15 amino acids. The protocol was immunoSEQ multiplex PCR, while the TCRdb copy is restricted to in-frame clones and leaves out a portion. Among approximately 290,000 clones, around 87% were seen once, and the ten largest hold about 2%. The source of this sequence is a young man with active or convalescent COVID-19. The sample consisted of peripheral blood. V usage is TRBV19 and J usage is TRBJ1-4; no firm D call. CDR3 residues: CASTRGFLPNEKLFF. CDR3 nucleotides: TGTGCCAGTACCCGCGGGTTTCTACCTAATGAAAAACTGTTTTTT.